This T cell receptor (beta chain) was documented in a study of cytomegalovirus exposure and HLA in healthy donors. Overall study: Researchers previously reported finding fewer than 120 million unique TCR beta sequences from 170 million or so T cells. Ancestry clustering placed about four fifths of under 450 genotyped donors in the Caucasian-associated cluster.

The PCR contained 60 Vbeta and 13 Jbeta primers. Under the authors' procedure: It was a later analysis that counted 75 million to 90 million unique TCR beta chains, of which 9.5 million to 14 million were shared. The method was immunoSEQ multiplex PCR; TCRdb's version includes in-frame clones alone and lacks a portion of them. Clonal size and the V and J genes are those of that table, whereas D and trimming came from the DNA. This table holds about 240,000 clones, over 80% found once. Germline CDR1 LNHDA, CDR2 SQIVND (reference sequence). The CDR3 runs 16 residues. V dropped 5 bases and J dropped 6; count of bases not matched to a gene: 10.

Sequencing input: PBMCs. The origin of this receptor is a woman aged 40 to 50 in good health and CMV-seropositive. The V call is TRBV19, the J call TRBJ1-5; TRBD1 matches 10 bases. The CDR3 spells CASSAPGQGVGQPQHF. CDR3 DNA sequence: TGTGCCAGTAGTGCTCCAGGACAGGGGGTCGGTCAGCCCCAGCATTTT.